Below are 27 T cell receptor beta chains sequenced from a single sample in a study of CXCR3-negative and CXCR3-positive naive CD8 T cells. The study's findings and limits: Naive cells with CXCR3 showed TRB CDR3s that were more hydrophobic than those in CXCR3-negative naive cells.

Each TRB cDNA library was prepared by 5' RACE (with UMI labels). After re-calling the 5' RACE reads, TCRdb lists one entry per CDR3 protein, DNA absent. In total, the table holds approximately 140,000 distinct CDR3 sequences. Which antigens these TCRs recognize remains unknown. Material for sequencing was naive CXCR3+ CD8+ T cells from blood. Subset meaning: CD45RO-CCR7+CD27+CD95- naive CD8+ T cells expressing CXCR3 (TNR3+). The receptors were sampled from a human donor in good health. Some clones in this sample may be carry-over from other donors' samples.

The chain joins TRBV9 to TRBJ2-1; there is no DNA to check the TCRdb D call of TRBD2. The CDR3 runs 15 residues. CDR1 and CDR2 (germline): SGDLS, YYNGEE. The CDR3: CASSVAAGVGYEQFF.

V and J are TRBV7-9 and TRBJ1-5. Germline CDR1 SEHNR, CDR2 FQNEAQ (reference sequence). The CDR3 covers 12 residues. The chain's CDR3 is CASSLGGQPQHF.

The gene calls are TRBV29-1 and TRBJ2-1; TCRdb selects TRBD1, and the lack of DNA leaves this call unchecked. The CDR3 extends over 15 amino acids. From germline, CDR1 is SQVTM and CDR2 ANQGSEA. CDR3 sequence reads: CSVDGTGETYNEQFF.

The gene calls are TRBV11-2 and TRBJ1-1; with no DNA, the TCRdb D assignment of TRBD1 cannot be verified. CDR1 is SGHAT, CDR2 FQNNGV, per germline. CDR3 size: 15 residues. The CDR3 loop is CASSSPGGLNTEAFF.

V gene TRBV11-2 combines with J gene TRBJ1-2; TCRdb outputs TRBD1, but without DNA this stays unchecked. This CDR3 has 15 residues. Looked up from germline, CDR1 is SGHAT and CDR2 is FQNNGV. This CDR3 reads CASSPDAGVHYGYTF.

This sequence joins TRBV29-1 and TRBJ1-1; with no DNA, the TCRdb D assignment of TRBD1 cannot be verified. The CDR3 contains 13 residues. Germline lookup yields CDR1 SQVTM and CDR2 ANQGSEA. This chain's CDR3 is CSVFGQGNTEAFF.

The chain employs TRBV4-1 and TRBJ2-7; no DNA is available, so the TRBD2 call from TCRdb remains unchecked. Germline-derived CDR1 and CDR2 are MGHRA and YSYEKL. The CDR3 has 16 amino acids. CDR3 protein: CASSQEGGWSSYEQYF.

The V gene is TRBV10-3, the J gene TRBJ2-1; absent DNA, TCRdb's TRBD2 call cannot be checked. Germline lookup yields CDR1 ENHRY and CDR2 SYGVKD. CDR3 length: 18 amino acids. The CDR3 reads CAISESWLAGEFDNEQFF.

The genes are TRBV5-6 and TRBJ2-7; TCRdb outputs TRBD1, but without DNA this stays unchecked. The length of the CDR3 is 13 residues. Germline lookup yields CDR1 SGHDT and CDR2 YYEEEE. The CDR3 here is CASSFNQGYEQYF. The full variable domain, with the rest looked up from reference TRBV5-6 and TRBJ2-7, is DAGVTQSPTHLIKTRGQQVTLRCSPKSGHDTVSWYQQALGQGPQFIFQYYEEEERQRGNFPDRFSGHQFPNYSSELNVNALLLGDSALYLCASSFNQGYEQYFGPGTRLTVT.

The rearrangement uses TRBV29-1 and TRBJ2-5; TCRdb's assignment of TRBD2 cannot be checked, as there is no DNA. This CDR3 region has 17 residues. CDR1 is SQVTM and CDR2 is ANQGSEA in the germline V gene. CDR3: CSARATSSGSESGTRYF.

V and J are TRBV3-1 and TRBJ2-3; TCRdb names TRBD2, which stays unverified in the absence of DNA. In germline, CDR1 is LGHDT, CDR2 YNNKEL (reference sequence). The CDR3 spans 17 residues. This chain's CDR3 is CASSQDPAGGLADTQYF.

The chain couples TRBV2 to TRBJ2-7; with no DNA, the TCRdb D assignment of TRBD2 cannot be verified. The CDR3 has 14 residues. Germline CDR1 reads SNHLY; CDR2 reads FYNNEI. This CDR3 reads CASSGWSGTYEQYF.

The CDR3 region is CASSPINNEQFF. V and J are TRBV7-9 and TRBJ2-1. The CDR3 totals 12 residues. CDR1 is SEHNR, CDR2 FQNEAQ, per germline (reference sequence).

V gene TRBV28 combines with J gene TRBJ2-5; TCRdb indicates TRBD1, and absent DNA this call remains unverified. The CDR3 totals 14 residues. The germline V gene has CDR1 MDHEN and CDR2 SYDVKM. The CDR3 sequence: CASSPDSKQETQYF.

The genes are TRBV7-9 and TRBJ2-1; TCRdb names TRBD1, which stays unverified in the absence of DNA. There are 17 residues in the CDR3. The V gene's germline CDR1 is SEHNR and CDR2 FQNEAQ (reference sequence). The CDR3 sequence: CASSPQGMTKGYNEQFF.

V is TRBV4-2 and J is TRBJ1-1. Germline CDR1 LGHNA, CDR2 YNFKEQ. The CDR3 runs 14 residues. The CDR3 spells CASSQVGTFAEAFF.

The rearrangement uses TRBV6-2 or TRBV6-3 and TRBJ2-7. Germline CDR1 and CDR2: MNHEY and SVGEGT. The CDR3 contains 15 residues. CDR3 region: CASSYSEGIHYEQYF.

The rearrangement uses TRBV5-1 and TRBJ2-1; TCRdb designates TRBD1, a call that cannot be tested without DNA. Germline V gives CDR1 SGHRS, CDR2 YFSETQ. The CDR3 length is 14 residues. The CDR3 sequence is CASSFTGVWNEQFF.

The chain has TRBV12-3 or TRBV12-4 and TRBJ1-1. The CDR3 runs to 13 residues. CDR3 loop: CASSWSSNTEAFF.

The rearrangement links TRBV13 to TRBJ1-1. CDR1 and CDR2 from the germline V gene are PRHDT and FYEKMQ (reference sequence). The CDR3 loop spans 15 amino acids. The CDR3 is CASSLRARPNTEAFF.

V usage is TRBV20-1 and J usage is TRBJ2-1. Germline loops: CDR1 DFQATT, CDR2 SNEGSKA (reference sequence). CDR3 length: 17 residues. The chain's CDR3 is CSARGFRAGGTYNEQFF.

The rearrangement uses TRBV14 and TRBJ1-1; with no DNA, the TCRdb D assignment of TRBD1 cannot be verified. CDR3 length equals 13 residues. Germline CDR1 and CDR2: SGHDN and FVKESK. CDR3: CASSQLQGAEAFF.

V and J are TRBV29-1 and TRBJ2-1. CDR3 length: 13 amino acids. Germline V gene sequence: CDR1 SQVTM, CDR2 ANQGSEA. The CDR3 spells CSVEEDSYNEQFF.

V gene TRBV12-3 or TRBV12-4 combines with J gene TRBJ2-3. This CDR3 spans 17 amino acids. The CDR3 sequence: CASSLAKLAAGTDTQYF.

The chain recombines TRBV29-1 with TRBJ2-3; TCRdb reports TRBD2, a call that lacks DNA to check it against. Germline loops: CDR1 SQVTM, CDR2 ANQGSEA. The CDR3 length is 16 residues. CDR3 sequence reads: CSVDASGAEIFDTQYF.

The chain employs TRBV6-4 and TRBJ1-2; TCRdb indicates TRBD1, and absent DNA this call remains unverified. Germline V gives CDR1 MRHNA, CDR2 SNTAGT. This CDR3 contains 18 residues. The CDR3 protein is CASSDDPSTGSPMDGYTF.

V and J are TRBV7-2 and TRBJ2-7; as DNA is missing, the TRBD2 call by TCRdb cannot be tested. The CDR3 sequence is 17 residues long. Germline V gene lookup returns CDR1 SGHTA and CDR2 FQGNSA. CDR3 in amino acids: CASSLASYGGGIYEQYF.